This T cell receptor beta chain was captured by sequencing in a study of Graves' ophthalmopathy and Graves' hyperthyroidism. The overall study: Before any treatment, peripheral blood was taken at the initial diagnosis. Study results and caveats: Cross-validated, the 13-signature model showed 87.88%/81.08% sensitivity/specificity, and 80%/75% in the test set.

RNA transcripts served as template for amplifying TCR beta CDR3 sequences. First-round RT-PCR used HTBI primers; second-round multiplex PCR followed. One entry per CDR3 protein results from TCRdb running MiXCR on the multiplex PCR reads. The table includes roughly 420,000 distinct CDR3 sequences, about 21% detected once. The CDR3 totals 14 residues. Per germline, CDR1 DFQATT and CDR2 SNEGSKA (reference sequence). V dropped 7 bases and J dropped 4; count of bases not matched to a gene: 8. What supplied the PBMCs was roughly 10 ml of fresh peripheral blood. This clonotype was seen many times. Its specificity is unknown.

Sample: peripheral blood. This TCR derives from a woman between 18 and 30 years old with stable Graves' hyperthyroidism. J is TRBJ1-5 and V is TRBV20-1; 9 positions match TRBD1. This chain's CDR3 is CSVGWTGVNQPQHF. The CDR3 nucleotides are TGCAGTGTAGGATGGACAGGGGTTAATCAGCCCCAGCATTTT.